Following are 18 T cell receptor beta chains from one sample sequenced in a study of blood T cell repertoires in COVID-19 (dated by TCRdb to between 2020 and 2021). The library was prepared using the immunoSEQ multiplex PCR assay. Here the immuneACCESS table is served through TCRdb, limited to in-frame sequences with V and J called. Missing clones are a known gap in these copies; in checked studies unresolved V genes cover under half, and the rest lacks a known reason. In this sample the table shows about 110,000 clones, around nine tenths of which occur a single time. The ten most abundant clones make up nearly 0.9% of the sample. The sequenced sample consisted of peripheral blood. The receptors come from a woman aged 50 to 65 with active or convalescent COVID-19.

CDR3 protein: CASSYYGQGTSYEQYF. The CDR3 DNA is TGTGCCAGCAGTTACTATGGACAGGGAACTTCCTACGAGCAGTACTTC. V usage is TRBV6-2 or TRBV6-3 and J usage is TRBJ2-7, with 8 bases aligning to TRBD1. Germline V gene sequence: CDR1 MNHEY, CDR2 SVGEGT. V dropped 1 base and J dropped 1; count of bases not matched to a gene: 6. The CDR3 sequence is 16 residues long.

The chain joins TRBV2 to TRBJ2-3; TRBD2 is a possible D gene (6 bases). V was shortened by 5 bases and J by 7 bases, with 16 bases between the two germline ends. The CDR3 spans 14 residues. Germline V gives CDR1 SNHLY, CDR2 FYNNEI. The CDR3: CASSSGTDLNTQYF. The CDR3 region has the DNA TGTGCCAGCAGTTCCGGGACTGACCTCAATACGCAGTATTTT.

The gene calls are TRBV28 and TRBJ2-3, with unresolved D. Trimming left V 3 bases short and J 0 bases short, with 7 bases between. The CDR3 runs to 14 residues. From germline, CDR1 is MDHEN and CDR2 SYDVKM. The CDR3 loop reads CASSFVGSTDTQYF. The CDR3 DNA sequence: TGTGCCAGCAGTTTTGTCGGGAGCACAGATACGCAGTATTTT.

The chain combines TRBV2 with TRBJ1-2; TRBD1 aligns across 7 bases. The CDR3 contains 13 residues. Germline loops: CDR1 SNHLY, CDR2 FYNNEI. V gave up 5 bases and J gave up 3 bases; unmatched junction bases: 3. CDR3 protein: CASSPDRDYGYTF. CDR3 sequence (DNA): TGTGCCAGCAGTCCTGACAGGGACTATGGCTACACCTTC.

The rearrangement joins TRBV28 to TRBJ1-2, with a weak D call TRBD1 (5 bases). Germline loops: CDR1 MDHEN, CDR2 SYDVKM. The CDR3 is 13 amino acids. V dropped 10 bases and J dropped 1 base, with 13 bases sitting between them. The CDR3 DNA follows: TGTGCCACCCTCTCAAGGGGTAACTATGGCTACACCTTC. Protein: CATLSRGNYGYTF.

This chain joins TRBV19 and TRBJ1-2, with a possible D match to TRBD1 (6 bases). Trimming shortened V by 9 bases and J by 8 bases, and 13 bases separated the two germline ends. CDR3 length: 11 residues. Germline CDR1 is LNHDA and CDR2 is SQIVND (reference sequence). This CDR3 reads CASRTGWGYTF. DNA of the CDR3: TGTGCCAGCCGAACAGGGTGGGGCTACACCTTC.

This chain links TRBV11-2 with TRBJ1-1, with 8 bases lining up with TRBD1. From germline, CDR1 is SGHAT and CDR2 FQNNGV. V gave up 7 bases and J gave up 1 base; unmatched junction bases: 8. CDR3 size: 15 residues. The CDR3 DNA reads TGTGCCAGCACCCTCGGACAGGGCTGGAACACTGAAGCTTTCTTT. As protein: CASTLGQGWNTEAFF.

The rearrangement joins TRBV2 to TRBJ1-2; 10 bases fit TRBD1. Germline-derived CDR1 and CDR2 are SNHLY and FYNNEI. V lost 8 bases and J lost 8; bases outside the gene matches: 8. This CDR3 has 13 residues. The CDR3 sequence: CASRDRGKGGYTF. CDR3 sequence (DNA): TGTGCCAGCCGGGACAGGGGTAAGGGAGGCTACACCTTC.

The V call is TRBV14, the J call TRBJ1-4; 9 bases map to TRBD1. The CDR3 totals 15 residues. Trimming cost V 4 bases and J 5 bases; bases outside gene matches: 5. Germline V CDR1 and CDR2: SGHDN, FVKESK. The CDR3 sequence is CASSLTGTGNEKLFF. The CDR3 DNA reads as TGTGCCAGCAGCCTAACCGGGACAGGGAATGAAAAACTGTTTTTT. The full variable domain, completed using reference TRBV14 and TRBJ1-4, is EAGVTQFPSHSVIEKGQTVTLRCDPISGHDNLYWYRRVMGKEIKFLLHFVKESKQDESGMPNNRFLAERTGGTYSTLKVQPAELEDSGVYFCASSLTGTGNEKLFFGSGTQLSVL.

The chain couples TRBV30 to TRBJ2-1; 9 bases align to TRBD2. Germline lookup yields CDR1 GTSNPN and CDR2 SVGIG (reference sequence). The CDR3 has 17 residues. With 3 bases clipped from V and 4 bases from J, the junction kept 13 bases outside the gene matches. The DNA for the CDR3 is TGTGCCTGGAGCCTGACCGTCCTAGCGGGATCGTACAATGAGCAGTTCTTC. It specifies CAWSLTVLAGSYNEQFF.

This chain uses TRBV16 with TRBJ2-2; 8 bases align to TRBD1. The CDR3 extends over 20 amino acids. Per the germline V gene, CDR1 is KGHSY and CDR2 is FQNENV. Trimming at V came to 0 bases and at J to 1 base, leaving 13 bases not matched to a gene. The CDR3 DNA follows: TGTGCCAGCAGCCAATCTGGTGGGTTCACAGGGGGAGGGAACACCGGGGAGCTGTTTTTT. Protein product: CASSQSGGFTGGGNTGELFF. Drawing the rest from reference TRBV16 and TRBJ2-2, the complete variable domain is GEEVAQTPKHLVRGEGQKAKLYCAPIKGHSYVFWYQQVLKNEFKFLISFQNENVFDETGMPKERFSAKCLPNSPCSLEIQATKLEDSAVYFCASSQSGGFTGGGNTGELFFGEGSRLTVL.

In this sample, this clone turned up a few times. The chain has TRBV27 and TRBJ1-3; no firm D call. Germline V gene lookup returns CDR1 MNHEY and CDR2 SMNVEV (reference sequence). This CDR3 spans 14 amino acids. The V end lost 6 bases, the J end lost 0 bases, and 9 bases lay between the germline ends. CDR3: CASSLTYSGNTIYF. For the CDR3, the DNA is TGTGCCAGCAGCCTCACCTACTCTGGAAACACCATATATTTT.

The chain recombines TRBV6-5 with TRBJ2-1; 10 bases are shared with TRBD2. Germline CDR1 and CDR2: MNHEY and SVGAGI. The CDR3 length is 15 residues. Losses at the gene ends were 3 bases for V and 5 bases for J; bases not matched to a gene: 4. The CDR3 region is CASSYLAGADNEQFF. The CDR3 DNA is TGTGCCAGCAGTTATCTAGCGGGAGCAGACAATGAGCAGTTCTTC.

V gene TRBV3-1 (or the pseudogene TRBV3-2) combines with J gene TRBJ2-1; 9 bases match TRBD1. The ends lost 0 bases at V and 15 bases at J; junction bases unmatched: 6. Germline loops: CDR1 LGHDT, CDR2 YNNKEL (reference sequence). CDR3 length: 13 residues. Here the CDR3 reads CASSQDARTGVFF. Written as DNA, the CDR3 is TGTGCCAGCAGCCAAGATGCGAGGACAGGGGTGTTCTTC.

The gene calls are TRBV27 and TRBJ1-2, with unresolved D. Trimming shortened V by 3 bases and J by 8 bases, and 19 bases separated the two germline ends. This CDR3 is built from 15 residues. CDR1 MNHEY and CDR2 SMNVEV come from the germline V gene (reference sequence). The CDR3 is CASSLALHSRVGYTF. As DNA, the CDR3 is TGTGCCAGCAGTTTGGCGTTGCACAGCCGAGTCGGCTACACCTTC.

The chain couples TRBV7-2 to TRBJ2-5; 8 bases align to TRBD2. The CDR3 runs to 12 residues. Looked up from germline, CDR1 is SGHTA and CDR2 is FQGNSA. V dropped 11 bases and J dropped 5; count of bases not matched to a gene: 7. CDR3 sequence reads: CASSTGGETQYF. CDR3 DNA: TGTGCCTCTTCTACGGGGGGGGAGACCCAGTACTTC.

The chain uses TRBV7-2 and TRBJ1-6, with D perhaps TRBD1 (6 bases). Per the germline V gene, CDR1 is SGHTA and CDR2 is FQGNSA. The CDR3 is 17 amino acids. V lost 4 bases, J lost 12 bases, and 25 bases lay in between. This CDR3 reads CASSSRGEGVLFGPLHF. The CDR3 DNA reads as TGTGCCAGCAGCTCTAGAGGGGAGGGGGTCTTGTTTGGACCCCTCCACTTT.

There are a few counts of this clone. V gene TRBV4-1 combines with J gene TRBJ1-6; 10 nucleotides agree with TRBD1. The CDR3 sequence is 20 residues long. Trimming removed 4 bases from V and 0 bases from J; junction bases left unmatched: 12. Germline V CDR1 and CDR2: MGHRA, YSYEKL. The CDR3 reads CASSRLPPGQGRSYNSPLHF. The CDR3 nucleotides are TGCGCCAGCAGCCGACTTCCCCCGGGACAGGGGCGCTCCTATAATTCACCCCTCCACTTT.